This paragraph covers one TCR beta chain sequence. This sample stems from a study of radiotherapy plus CTLA-4 blockade in lung cancer. Per germline, CDR1 SQVTM and CDR2 ANQGSEA. The CDR3 contains 14 residues. V lost 4 bases to trimming and J lost 1 base; unmatched junction nucleotides: 5. The table came from immunoSEQ multiplex PCR; TCRdb's copy has only in-frame clones and leaves some out. This table holds roughly 90,000 clones, 60% to 85% found once. Sample: peripheral blood, taken from a patient treated with radiotherapy plus ipilimumab. The sequence came from a human donor with non-small cell lung cancer who had a partial response to radiotherapy plus ipilimumab. Some clones in this sample may be carry-over from other donors' samples. This rearrangement joins TRBV29-1 to TRBJ2-3; 7 bases agree with TRBD1. CDR3 protein: CSVAPGTGTDTQYF. Here the CDR3 DNA reads TGCAGCGTTGCTCCGGGGACAGGCACAGATACGCAGTATTTT.